The 7 T cell receptor beta chains in this list originate from one sample, sequenced in a study of blood T cells in healthy people across ages. A J-beta primer mix and a sample-barcoded 5' primer were used in a second PCR of roughly 6 to 12 cycles. TCRdb processed the 5' RACE reads anew with MiXCR; each CDR3 protein has one entry. Of around 870,000 distinct CDR3 sequences listed, around 30% are singletons. The sequencing input was blood. These receptor sequences come from a woman over 75 in good health.

Of note for this clonotype: A much larger clone sits a single nucleotide away, making a read error possible. This sequence joins TRBV10-2 and TRBJ2-3; D is perhaps TRBD2 (6 bases). The ends were cut back, 4 bases at V and 4 bases at J, with 15 bases in the middle. The CDR3 loop spans 15 amino acids. The germline CDR1 and CDR2 sequences are WSHSY and SAAADI. The DNA for the CDR3 is TGCGCCAGCAGTGGGAGACTAGTGCTAGCAGATACGCAGTATTTT. Residues: CASSGRLVLADTQYF.

This clonotype has ten or more counts. The chain has TRBV6-2 or TRBV6-3 and TRBJ2-3; D may be TRBD1 (5 bases). V lost 2 bases to trimming and J lost 0 bases, with 12 bases between them. The CDR3 has 16 residues. Germline assignment: CDR1 MNHEY and CDR2 SVGEGT. CDR3 coding DNA: TGTGCCAGCAGTTACGGGCAAGGGGTGAGCACAGATACGCAGTATTTT. Translation gives CASSYGQGVSTDTQYF.

The rearrangement links TRBV6-5 to TRBJ2-4; D possibly matches TRBD1 or TRBD2 (5 bases each). V was cut by 5 bases and J by 1 base, with 15 bases left in between. Germline V gives CDR1 MNHEY, CDR2 SVGAGI. CDR3 size: 16 residues. CDR3 loop: CASSRDHVGAKNIQYF. In nucleotides, the CDR3 is TGTGCCAGCAGTCGGGACCACGTGGGGGCCAAAAACATTCAGTACTTC.

This clonotype was seen more than once but under ten times. This rearrangement joins TRBV18 to TRBJ2-6; 11 bases line up with TRBD1. In germline, CDR1 is KGHSH, CDR2 LQKENI. The CDR3 length is 18 residues. The V segment lost 4 bases and the J segment 1 base; nucleotides outside the gene matches: 6. CDR3 residues: CASSRRTGGLSGANVLTF. CDR3 sequence (DNA): TGTGCCAGCTCACGCCGGACAGGGGGCTTATCTGGGGCCAACGTCCTGACTTTC.

This clonotype appeared many times. The chain is built from TRBV10-3 and TRBJ2-5, with D uncertain. The germline V gene encodes CDR1 ENHRY and CDR2 SYGVKD. The CDR3 has 13 residues. With 0 bases removed from V and 7 bases from J, the gap between germline ends came to 9 bases. CDR3 nucleotides: TGTGCCATCAGTGAGTCGGCCCCGTTGACCCAGTACTTC. This encodes CAISESAPLTQYF.

This clonotype was found many times. This rearrangement joins TRBV9 to TRBJ2-1, with 7 bases identical to TRBD2. Unmatched junction bases numbered 3, after V lost 0 bases and J lost 0 bases. CDR1 and CDR2 from the germline V gene are SGDLS and YYNGEE. The CDR3 totals 16 residues. This CDR3 is CASSVAPSGSYNEQFF. CDR3 bases: TGTGCCAGCAGCGTAGCTCCTAGCGGCTCCTACAATGAGCAGTTCTTC.

For the CDR3, the DNA is TGTGCCAGCAGCTTGGTGCAGCTAGGGGGAACTGAAGCTTTCTTT. Translating gives CASSLVQLGGTEAFF. The chain joins TRBV5-5 to TRBJ1-1; possible D gene TRBD1, 6 bases. Germline lookup yields CDR1 SGHKS and CDR2 YYEKEE (reference sequence). This CDR3 is built from 15 residues. The V end lost 0 bases, the J end lost 5 bases, and 14 bases lay between the germline ends.